This T cell receptor (beta chain) was retrieved from a study of blood T cell repertoires in COVID-19. Overall study context: Whether acute or convalescent, the COVID-19 samples came from the United States, Italy and Spain. Sources were T cells, B-cell-depleted T cells, or PBMCs; the material itself was cDNA or gDNA.

In the source study's methods: Amplification of reference gene primers was used by the study to estimate nucleated cell counts. Profiling relied on immunoSEQ multiplex PCR, and the TCRdb table lists in-frame clones only, not all of them. V and J calls and clone size come straight from that table; D and trimming were deduced from the DNA. The top ten hold roughly 4% of the sample, which has roughly 60,000 clones, approximately 84% seen once. Germline V lookup: CDR1 SGHAT, CDR2 FQNNGV. With 3 bases clipped from V and 1 base from J, the junction kept 1 base outside the gene matches. The CDR3 extends over 15 amino acids.

The receptor comes from a man aged 60 to 75 with acute or convalescent COVID-19. Specimen: peripheral blood. The chain uses TRBV11-2 and TRBJ1-1, with TRBD1 identical over 11 bases. CDR3 protein: CASSFGTGGNTEAFF. The CDR3, as DNA: TGTGCCAGCAGCTTCGGGACAGGGGGGAACACTGAAGCTTTCTTT.